The TCR beta chain described here comes from a study of OX40 agonist ivuxolimab in advanced cancers. Whole-study findings and limits: Patients with a partial response at 0.1-3.0 mg/kg had among the lowest clonal expansion.

The assay was immunoSEQ multiplex PCR, and TCRdb's table has in-frame clones only and misses some. In the table there are about 73,000 clones, about nine tenths of which are singletons. On this clone: The antigen remains unidentified.

The CDR3 is made up of 13 amino acids. V dropped 5 bases and J dropped 7 bases, with 14 bases sitting between them. Germline V gene lookup returns CDR1 MNHNY and CDR2 SVGAGI (reference sequence). The sequence was obtained from an adult with an advanced solid tumor such as melanoma, head and neck, liver or kidney cancer. J is TRBJ1-2 and V is TRBV6-6, with D possibly TRBD1 on 6 matching bases. This specimen was CD4+ or CD8+ T cells sorted from blood, taken in a trial of the OX40 agonist ivuxolimab. CDR3 DNA sequence: TGTGCCAGCAGTCGGGACAAATCTCGTGGCTACACCTTC. This gives the protein CASSRDKSRGYTF.